The text below deals with one T cell receptor beta chain. Primers included in the PCR were 60 Vbeta and 13 Jbeta primers. Some clones are missing from TCRdb's copy, which holds only in-frame ones; the method was immunoSEQ multiplex PCR. This sample's table has roughly 77,000 clones. Germline V CDR1 and CDR2: MGHRA, YSYEKL. Trimming removed 1 base at V and 4 bases at J, with 15 bases between. The CDR3 is made up of 16 amino acids. The source of the sample is a study of cytomegalovirus exposure and HLA in healthy donors. This receptor was taken from a female donor in good health and CMV-seropositive. The specimen sequenced was PBMCs. The chain combines TRBV4-1 with TRBJ2-3, with D maybe TRBD2 (6 bases). The CDR3 DNA sequence: TGCGCCAGCAGCCAAGCAACATCCGGGGGTCCAGATACGCAGTATTTT. Translation: CASSQATSGGPDTQYF.